The TCR beta chain under discussion was sequenced for a study of OX40 agonist ivuxolimab in advanced cancers. Context from the whole study: Ivuxolimab was a fully human IgG2 agonistic monoclonal antibody targeting the costimulatory receptor OX40 (CD134). Intravenous ivuxolimab was administered to patients every 2 weeks at six dose levels: 0.01, 0.1, 0.3, 1.5, 3 and 10 mg/kg. Of the roughly 51 dose-escalation patients, hepatocellular carcinoma was present in around 20, melanoma in approximately 15, renal cell carcinoma in 9 and head and neck cancer in 9. In the dose-escalation cohort, roughly 80% of patients were male, and the mean age was approximately 60 years, with a range of roughly 20 to 79. Prior anti-PD-1, anti-PD-L1 or anti-CTLA-4 therapy was permitted, and approximately 39% of dose-escalation patients had received checkpoint inhibitors. Three dose-escalation patients achieved partial responses, one with hepatocellular carcinoma and two with cutaneous melanoma. The point of sequencing TCRbeta in the periphery was to test whether ivuxolimab changed TCR sequence diversity and drove clonal T-cell expansion. The monotherapy dose-escalation portion (N of about 50 patients) of the phase I ivuxolimab trial is reported in the paper. Overall study outcomes, separate from this receptor: At doses from 0.1 to 3.0 mg/kg, clonal expansion was seen in both CD4+ and CD8+ blood T cells between baseline and week 6. In the 0.1-3.0 mg/kg groups, partial responders had among the lowest normalized peripheral clonal expansion, particularly in CD8+ T cells. Antigen specificity was not determined for the clonally expanded peripheral T cells. After ivuxolimab, CD8+ T cells had more expanded clones than CD4+ T cells on average. Low levels of normalized T-cell clonal expansion were also shown by some nonresponding patients.

The trial excluded patients who had a history of autoimmune disease or who were on systemic immunosuppression. Peripheral blood for TCR sequencing was collected from all dose cohorts at baseline, on cycle 4 day 1, and on cycle 7 day 1. Samples came from an open-label, multicenter, first-in-human phase I dose-escalation trial of ivuxolimab. Adults with locally advanced or metastatic melanoma, renal cell, hepatocellular, or head and neck squamous cell carcinoma were enrolled in the trial. CD4+ and CD8+ T cells were sorted separately from peripheral blood before TCR sequencing. The CDR3, cysteine through phenylalanine, is 16 amino acids long. Only the CDR3 DNA stays, 48 bases, in frame from base 1. Taken from the germline V gene, the CDR1 and CDR2 loops are MDHEN and SYDVKM. Trimming accounts for 2 bases at V and 7 bases at J, while the number of junction bases matched to no gene is 11. For sequencing of the TCRbeta CDR3 region, genomic DNA was extracted from the sorted cells. The immunoSEQ Assay was used to sequence the TCRbeta CDR3 regions. TCRdb took this table from immuneACCESS and kept in-frame rearrangements with V and J called. Such tables lack part of the clones; where checked against another copy, unresolved V genes explain under half of the gap, and the rest is unexplained. The sample data list 9,000 to 10,000 clones, and 65% to 75% of these were observed just once. The ten largest make up approximately 30% of the sample.

This clone turned up a few times. Its recognized antigen is unknown. No base-level quality is on record; no much larger clone is a single base apart. Sequencing used CD4+ or CD8+ T cells sorted from blood, obtained in a trial of the OX40 agonist ivuxolimab. The sequence joins TRBV28 to TRBJ1-1, with 9 bases matching TRBD1. This TCR was sampled from an adult with an advanced solid tumor such as melanoma, head and neck, liver or kidney cancer. The CDR3 protein: CASSLTGGGFSNEAFF. At the DNA level, the sequence is TGTGCCAGCAGTTTAACAGGGGGCGGATTTTCTAATGAAGCTTTCTTT.